This TCR beta chain was recorded in a study of lymphopenia after photon versus proton radiotherapy. Measured with immunoSEQ multiplex PCR; TCRdb has only the in-frame clones, and not every one. The profile covers 150,000 to 200,000 clones, with about nine tenths appearing a single time and less than 6% taken by the ten largest. CDR1 is SGHDN, CDR2 FVKESK, per germline. Trimming took off 0 bases at V and 3 bases at J, with 6 bases between the two ends. The CDR3 spans 13 residues. J is TRBJ2-7 and V is TRBV14; D gene uncertain. The receptor comes from a man aged 45 to 65 with gastric cancer. The sequencing used peripheral blood, collected from a patient treated with photon-based radiotherapy. The CDR3 region is CASSQDSYYEQYF. The CDR3 DNA follows: TGTGCCAGCAGCCAAGATTCGTACTACGAGCAGTACTTC. The full variable domain, rest sourced from reference TRBV14 and TRBJ2-7, is EAGVTQFPSHSVIEKGQTVTLRCDPISGHDNLYWYRRVMGKEIKFLLHFVKESKQDESGMPNNRFLAERTGGTYSTLKVQPAELEDSGVYFCASSQDSYYEQYFGPGTRLTVT.